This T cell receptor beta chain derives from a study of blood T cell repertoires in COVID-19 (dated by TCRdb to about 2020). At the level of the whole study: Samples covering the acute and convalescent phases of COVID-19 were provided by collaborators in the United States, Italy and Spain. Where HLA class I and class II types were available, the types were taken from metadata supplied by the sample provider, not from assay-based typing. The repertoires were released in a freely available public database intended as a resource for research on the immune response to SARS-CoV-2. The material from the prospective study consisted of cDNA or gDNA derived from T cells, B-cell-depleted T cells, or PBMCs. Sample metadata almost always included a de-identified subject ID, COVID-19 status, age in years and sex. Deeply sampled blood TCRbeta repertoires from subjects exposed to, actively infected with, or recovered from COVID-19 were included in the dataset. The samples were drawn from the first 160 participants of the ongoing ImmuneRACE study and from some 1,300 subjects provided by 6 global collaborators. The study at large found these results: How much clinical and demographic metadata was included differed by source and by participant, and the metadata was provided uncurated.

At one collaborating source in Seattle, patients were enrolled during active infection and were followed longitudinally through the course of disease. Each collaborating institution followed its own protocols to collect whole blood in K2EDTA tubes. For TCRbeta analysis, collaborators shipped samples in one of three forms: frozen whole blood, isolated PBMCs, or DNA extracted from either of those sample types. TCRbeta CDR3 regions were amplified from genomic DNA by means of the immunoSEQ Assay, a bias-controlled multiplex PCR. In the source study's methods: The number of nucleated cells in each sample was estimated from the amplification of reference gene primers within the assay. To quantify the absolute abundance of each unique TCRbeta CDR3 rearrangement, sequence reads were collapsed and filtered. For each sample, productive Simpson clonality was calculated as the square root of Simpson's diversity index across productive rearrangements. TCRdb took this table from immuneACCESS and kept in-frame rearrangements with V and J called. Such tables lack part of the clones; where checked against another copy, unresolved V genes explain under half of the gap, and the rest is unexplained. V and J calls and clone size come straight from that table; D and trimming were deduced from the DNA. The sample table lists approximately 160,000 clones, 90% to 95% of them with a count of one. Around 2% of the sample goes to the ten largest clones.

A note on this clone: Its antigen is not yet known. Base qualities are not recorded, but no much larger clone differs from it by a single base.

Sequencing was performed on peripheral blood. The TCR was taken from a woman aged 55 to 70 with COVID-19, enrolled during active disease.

The sequenced DNA is TGTGCCGTAGGCACGGGCGCGGGGAACACTGAAGCTTTCTTT. This sequence encodes CAVGTGAGNTEAFF. The sequence joins TRBV10-3 to TRBJ1-1; the D gene remains uncertain. V gives up 11 bases and J gives up 1 base, and the segment between their germline ends measures 17 bases. Taken from cysteine to phenylalanine, the CDR3 has 14 residues. Of all the DNA, just the CDR3 is kept, 42 bases in frame from base 1. The germline V gene provides CDR1 ENHRY and CDR2 SYGVKD.